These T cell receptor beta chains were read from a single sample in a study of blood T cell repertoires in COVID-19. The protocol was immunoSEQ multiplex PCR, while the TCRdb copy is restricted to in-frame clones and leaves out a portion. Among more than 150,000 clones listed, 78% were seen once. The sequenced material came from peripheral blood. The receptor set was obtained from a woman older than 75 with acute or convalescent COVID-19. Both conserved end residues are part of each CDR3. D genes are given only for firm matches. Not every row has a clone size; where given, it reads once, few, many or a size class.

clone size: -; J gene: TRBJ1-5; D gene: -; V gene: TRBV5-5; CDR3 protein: CASSPGYLARANQPQHF; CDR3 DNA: TGTGCCAGCAGCCCTGGGTATCTTGCCAGGGCAAATCAGCCCCAGCATTTT
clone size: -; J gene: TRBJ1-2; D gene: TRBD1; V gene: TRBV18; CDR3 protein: CASSPRQGQGNGYTF; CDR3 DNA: TGTGCCAGCTCACCACGCCAGGGACAGGGGAATGGCTACACCTTC
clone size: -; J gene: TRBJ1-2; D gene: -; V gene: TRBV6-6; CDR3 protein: CASSYVRGSVYGYTF; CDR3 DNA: TGTGCCAGCAGTTACGTCAGGGGATCAGTGTATGGCTACACCTTC
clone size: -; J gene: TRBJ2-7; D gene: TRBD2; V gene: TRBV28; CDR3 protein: CASRSGTTYSYEQYF; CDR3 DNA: TGTGCCAGCAGGTCCGGGACTACTTATTCCTACGAGCAGTACTTC
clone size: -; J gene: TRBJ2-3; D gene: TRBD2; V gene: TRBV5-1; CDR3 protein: CASSSPLAGVPSGTDTQYF; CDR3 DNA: TGCGCCAGCAGCTCCCCCCTAGCGGGGGTACCTAGTGGCACAGATACGCAGTATTTT
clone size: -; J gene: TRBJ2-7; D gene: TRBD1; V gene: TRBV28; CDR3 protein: CASSLRQGSYEQYF; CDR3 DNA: TGTGCCAGCAGTTTAAGACAGGGCTCCTACGAGCAGTACTTC
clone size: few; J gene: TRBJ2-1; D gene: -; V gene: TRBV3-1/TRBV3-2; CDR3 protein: CASSQVQGSYNEQFF; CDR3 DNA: TGTGCCAGCAGCCAAGTTCAGGGCTCCTACAATGAGCAGTTCTTC
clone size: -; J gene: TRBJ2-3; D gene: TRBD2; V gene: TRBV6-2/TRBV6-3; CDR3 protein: CASSYASGDTQYF; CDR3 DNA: TGTGCCAGCAGTTACGCTAGCGGGGATACGCAGTATTTT
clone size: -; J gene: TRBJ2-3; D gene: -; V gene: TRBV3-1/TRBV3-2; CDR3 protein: CASSQVLTDTQYF; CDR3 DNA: TGTGCCAGCAGCCAAGTACTGACAGATACGCAGTATTTT
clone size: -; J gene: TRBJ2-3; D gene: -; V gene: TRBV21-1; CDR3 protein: CASSNTGGCTDTQYF; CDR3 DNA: TGTGCCAGCAGCAATACAGGGGGCTGTACAGATACGCAGTATTTT
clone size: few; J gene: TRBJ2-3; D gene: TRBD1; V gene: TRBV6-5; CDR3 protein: CASSYSSGTGKNTQYF; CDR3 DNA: TGTGCCAGCAGTTACTCTTCCGGGACAGGGAAAAATACGCAGTATTTT
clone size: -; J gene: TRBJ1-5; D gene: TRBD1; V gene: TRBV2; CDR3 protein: CASRQGGYQPQHF; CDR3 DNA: TGTGCCAGCAGGCAGGGGGGATATCAGCCCCAGCATTTT
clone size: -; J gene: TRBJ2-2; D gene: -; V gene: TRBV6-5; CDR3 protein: CASSYYRTSGELFF; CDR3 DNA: TGTGCCAGCAGTTACTACAGGACCTCCGGGGAGCTGTTTTTT
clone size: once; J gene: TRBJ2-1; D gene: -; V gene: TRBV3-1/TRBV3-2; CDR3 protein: CASSQTSRNEQFF; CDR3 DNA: TGTGCCAGCAGCCAAACCTCTAGGAATGAGCAGTTCTTC
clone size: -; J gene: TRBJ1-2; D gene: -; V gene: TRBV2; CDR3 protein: CASTPGTYGYTF; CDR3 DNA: TGTGCCAGCACTCCCGGGACATATGGCTACACCTTC
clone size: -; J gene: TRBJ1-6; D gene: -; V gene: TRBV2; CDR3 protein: CASSDLGQQFNSPLHF; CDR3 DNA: TGTGCCAGCAGTGACCTTGGTCAACAATTTAATTCACCCCTCCACTTT
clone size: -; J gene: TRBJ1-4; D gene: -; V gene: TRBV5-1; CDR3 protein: CASSPGGLDTNEKLFF; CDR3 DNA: TGCGCCAGCAGCCCGGGGGGTCTGGATACTAATGAAAAACTGTTTTTT
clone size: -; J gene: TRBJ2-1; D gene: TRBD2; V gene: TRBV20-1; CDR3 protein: CSASKTSGLYNEQFF; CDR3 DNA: TGCAGTGCTAGTAAGACTAGCGGGCTCTACAATGAGCAGTTCTTC
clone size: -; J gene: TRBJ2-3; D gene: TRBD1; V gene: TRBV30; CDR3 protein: CAWNRPGTGGPISTDTQYF; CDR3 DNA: TGTGCCTGGAACCGCCCCGGGACAGGGGGCCCTATAAGCACAGATACGCAGTATTTT
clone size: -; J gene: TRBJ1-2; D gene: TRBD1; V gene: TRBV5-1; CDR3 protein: CASSYETGHGYTF; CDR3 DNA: TGCGCCAGCAGTTATGAGACAGGGCATGGCTACACCTTC
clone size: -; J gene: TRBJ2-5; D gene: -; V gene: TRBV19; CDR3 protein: CASSRGTVYQETQYF; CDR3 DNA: TGTGCCAGTAGTCGTGGGACTGTTTACCAAGAGACCCAGTACTTC
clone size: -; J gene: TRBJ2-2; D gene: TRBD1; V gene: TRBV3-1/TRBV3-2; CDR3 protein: CASSQGGHGTGAIGELFF; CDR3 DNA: TGTGCCAGCAGCCAAGGGGGGCACGGGACAGGGGCCATCGGGGAGCTGTTTTTT
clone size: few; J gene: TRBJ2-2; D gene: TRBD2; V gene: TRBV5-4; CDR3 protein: CASSFPLAGHTGELFF; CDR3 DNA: TGTGCCAGCAGCTTCCCGTTAGCGGGGCACACCGGGGAGCTGTTTTTT